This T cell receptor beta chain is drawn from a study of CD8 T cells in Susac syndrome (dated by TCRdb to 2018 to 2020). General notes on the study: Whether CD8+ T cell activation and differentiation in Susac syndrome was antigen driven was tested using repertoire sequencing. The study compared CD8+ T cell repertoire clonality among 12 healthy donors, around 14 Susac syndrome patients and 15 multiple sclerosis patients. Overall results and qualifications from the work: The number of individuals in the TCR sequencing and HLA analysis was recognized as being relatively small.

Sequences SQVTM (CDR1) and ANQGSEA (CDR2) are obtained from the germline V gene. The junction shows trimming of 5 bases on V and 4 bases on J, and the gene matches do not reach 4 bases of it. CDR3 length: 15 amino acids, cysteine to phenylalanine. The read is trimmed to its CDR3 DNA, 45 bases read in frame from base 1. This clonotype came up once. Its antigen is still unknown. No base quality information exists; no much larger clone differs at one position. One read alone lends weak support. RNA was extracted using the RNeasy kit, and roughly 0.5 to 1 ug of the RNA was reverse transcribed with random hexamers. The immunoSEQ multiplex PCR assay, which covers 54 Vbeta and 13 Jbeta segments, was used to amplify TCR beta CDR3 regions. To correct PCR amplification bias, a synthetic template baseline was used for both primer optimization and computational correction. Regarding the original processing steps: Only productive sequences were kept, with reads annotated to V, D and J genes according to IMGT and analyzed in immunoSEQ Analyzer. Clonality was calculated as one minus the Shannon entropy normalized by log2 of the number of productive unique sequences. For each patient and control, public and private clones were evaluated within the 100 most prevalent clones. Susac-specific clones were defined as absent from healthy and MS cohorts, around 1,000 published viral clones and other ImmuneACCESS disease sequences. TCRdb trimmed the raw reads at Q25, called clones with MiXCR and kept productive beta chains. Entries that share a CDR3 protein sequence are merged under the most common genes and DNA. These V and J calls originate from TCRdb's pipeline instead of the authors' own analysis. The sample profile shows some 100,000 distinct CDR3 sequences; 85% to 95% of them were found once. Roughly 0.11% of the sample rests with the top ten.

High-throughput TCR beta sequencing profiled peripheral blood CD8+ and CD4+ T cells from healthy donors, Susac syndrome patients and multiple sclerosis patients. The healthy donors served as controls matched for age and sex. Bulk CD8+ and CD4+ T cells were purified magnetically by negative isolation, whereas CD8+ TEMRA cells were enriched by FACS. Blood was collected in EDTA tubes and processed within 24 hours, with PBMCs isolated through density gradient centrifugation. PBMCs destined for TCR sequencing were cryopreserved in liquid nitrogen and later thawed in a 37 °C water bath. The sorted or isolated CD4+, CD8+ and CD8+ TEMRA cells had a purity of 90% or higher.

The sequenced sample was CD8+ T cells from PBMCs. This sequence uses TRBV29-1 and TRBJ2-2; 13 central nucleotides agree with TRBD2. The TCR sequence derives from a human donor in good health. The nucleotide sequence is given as TGCAGCGTTCCAGGACTAGCGGGAGTCACCGGGGAGCTGTTTTTT. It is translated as CSVPGLAGVTGELFF.